This T cell receptor beta chain comes out of a study of human T cells and chemical hapten exposure. Looking at the study overall: For the roughly 23-week duration of the study, patients were given weekly doses of diphenylcyclopropenone on the scalp.

Study-level results: The donor cohort had alopecia, so its immune response may not match that of healthy people.

Time point here: patch test 1, 2 weeks after DPC sensitization. Treatment in this sample: therapeutic diphenylcyclopropenone sensitization with weekly scalp DPC. TCRdb used MiXCR to reprocess the RACE reads, holding one entry per CDR3 protein. The sample carries 75,000 to 95,000 distinct CDR3 sequences, about an eighth recorded once. Regarding this clonotype: Antigen: not known.

The V gene lost 6 bases and the J gene lost 2 bases, with 15 bases spanning the gap. The germline V gene encodes CDR1 SQVTM and CDR2 ANQGSEA. This CDR3 has 14 residues. Material: whole blood, obtained in connection with sensitization to the hapten diphenylcyclopropenone (DPC). The chain employs TRBV29-1 and TRBJ2-3, with D perhaps being TRBD1 or TRBD2 (5 bases each). The sequence was collected from a woman in her sixties or seventies with alopecia areata. Some clones in this sample may be carry-over from other donors' samples. The CDR3, as DNA: TGCAGCGTAATCCGGGGCCGACACACAGATACGCAGTATTTT. Translation: CSVIRGRHTDTQYF.